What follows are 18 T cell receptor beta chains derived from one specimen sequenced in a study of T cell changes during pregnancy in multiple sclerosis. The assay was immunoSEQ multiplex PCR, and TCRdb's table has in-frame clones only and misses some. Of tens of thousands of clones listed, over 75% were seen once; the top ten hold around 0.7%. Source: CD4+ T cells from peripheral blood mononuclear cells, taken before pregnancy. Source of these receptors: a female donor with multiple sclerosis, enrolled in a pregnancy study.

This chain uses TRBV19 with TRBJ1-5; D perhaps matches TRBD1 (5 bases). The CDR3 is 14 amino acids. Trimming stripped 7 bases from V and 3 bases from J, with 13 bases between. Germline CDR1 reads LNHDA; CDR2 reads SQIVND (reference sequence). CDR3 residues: CASIGASYNQPQHF. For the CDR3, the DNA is TGTGCCAGTATAGGGGCGTCTTACAATCAGCCCCAGCATTTT.

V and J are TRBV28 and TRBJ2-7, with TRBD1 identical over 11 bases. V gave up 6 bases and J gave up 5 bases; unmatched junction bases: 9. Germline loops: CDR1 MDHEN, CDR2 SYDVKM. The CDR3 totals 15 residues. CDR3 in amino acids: CASRRTGQGAHEQYF. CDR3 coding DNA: TGTGCCAGCAGGAGAACCGGACAGGGGGCACACGAGCAGTACTTC.

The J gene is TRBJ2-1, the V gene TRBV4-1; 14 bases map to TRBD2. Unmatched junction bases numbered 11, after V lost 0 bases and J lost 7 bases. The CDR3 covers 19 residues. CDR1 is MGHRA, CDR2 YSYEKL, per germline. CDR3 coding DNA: TGCGCCAGCAGCCAAGATCTTGGGGGACTAGCGGGAGTTCCGAATGAGCAGTTCTTC. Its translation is CASSQDLGGLAGVPNEQFF.

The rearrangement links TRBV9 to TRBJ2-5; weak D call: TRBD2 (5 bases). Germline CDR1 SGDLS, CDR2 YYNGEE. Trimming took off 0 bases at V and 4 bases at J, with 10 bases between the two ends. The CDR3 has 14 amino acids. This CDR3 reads CASSVDTTIETQYF. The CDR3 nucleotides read TGTGCCAGCAGCGTAGACACGACTATAGAGACCCAGTACTTC. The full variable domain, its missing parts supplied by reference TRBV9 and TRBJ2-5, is DSGVTQTPKHLITATGQRVTLRCSPRSGDLSVYWYQQSLDQGLQFLIQYYNGEERAKGNILERFSAQQFPDLHSELNLSSLELGDSALYFCASSVDTTIETQYFGPGTRLLVL.

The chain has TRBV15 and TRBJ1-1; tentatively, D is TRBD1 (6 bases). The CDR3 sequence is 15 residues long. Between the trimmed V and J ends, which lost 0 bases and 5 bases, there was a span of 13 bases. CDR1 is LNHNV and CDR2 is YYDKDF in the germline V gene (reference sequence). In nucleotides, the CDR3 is TGTGCCACCAGCAGAGAAGTGGGGGCGCGGACTGAAGCTTTCTTT. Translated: CATSREVGARTEAFF.

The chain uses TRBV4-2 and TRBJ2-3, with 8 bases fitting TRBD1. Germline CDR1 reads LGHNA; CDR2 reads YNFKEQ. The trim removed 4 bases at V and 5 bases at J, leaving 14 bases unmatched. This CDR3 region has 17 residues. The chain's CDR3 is CASSPRTTGGGGDTQYF. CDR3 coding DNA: TGTGCCAGCAGCCCAAGGACAACAGGGGGAGGAGGAGATACGCAGTATTTT.

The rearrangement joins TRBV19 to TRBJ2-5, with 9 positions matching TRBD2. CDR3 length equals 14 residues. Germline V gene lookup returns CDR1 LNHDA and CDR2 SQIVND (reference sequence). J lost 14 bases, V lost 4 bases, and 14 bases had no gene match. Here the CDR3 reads CASSNRLGSGSAYF. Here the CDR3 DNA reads TGTGCCAGTAGTAACAGACTTGGTAGCGGGAGTGCCTACTTC.

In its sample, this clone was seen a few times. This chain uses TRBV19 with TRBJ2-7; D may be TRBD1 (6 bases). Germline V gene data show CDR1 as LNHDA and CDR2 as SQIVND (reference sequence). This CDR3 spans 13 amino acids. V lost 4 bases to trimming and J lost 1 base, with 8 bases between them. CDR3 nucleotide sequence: TGTGCCAGTAGTAGGGGGACATCCTACGAGCAGTACTTC. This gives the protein CASSRGTSYEQYF.

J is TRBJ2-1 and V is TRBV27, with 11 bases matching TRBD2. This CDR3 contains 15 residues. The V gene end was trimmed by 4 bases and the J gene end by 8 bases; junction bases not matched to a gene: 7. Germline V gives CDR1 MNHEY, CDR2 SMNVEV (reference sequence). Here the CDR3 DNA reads TGTGCCAGCAGTTCGCGACTAGCGGGATTCGATGAGCAGTTCTTC. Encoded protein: CASSSRLAGFDEQFF.

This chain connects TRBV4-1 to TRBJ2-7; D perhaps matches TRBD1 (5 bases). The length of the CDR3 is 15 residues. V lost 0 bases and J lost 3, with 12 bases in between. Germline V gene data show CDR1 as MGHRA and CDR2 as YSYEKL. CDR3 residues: CASSQDGFRDYEQYF. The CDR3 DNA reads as TGCGCCAGCAGCCAAGATGGGTTCAGGGACTACGAGCAGTACTTC.

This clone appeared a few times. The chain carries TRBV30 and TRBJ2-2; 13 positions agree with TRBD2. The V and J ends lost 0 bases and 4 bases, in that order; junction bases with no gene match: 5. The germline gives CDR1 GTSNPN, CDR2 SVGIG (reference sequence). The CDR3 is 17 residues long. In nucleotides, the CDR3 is TGTGCCTGGAGTGTAACTAGCGGGAGGGTTCGCACCGGGGAGCTGTTTTTT. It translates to CAWSVTSGRVRTGELFF. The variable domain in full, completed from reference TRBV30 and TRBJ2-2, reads SQTIHQWPATLVQPVGSPLSLECTVEGTSNPNLYWYRQAAGRGLQLLFYSVGIGQISSEVPQNLSASRPQDRQFILSSKKLLLSDSGFYLCAWSVTSGRVRTGELFFGEGSRLTVL.

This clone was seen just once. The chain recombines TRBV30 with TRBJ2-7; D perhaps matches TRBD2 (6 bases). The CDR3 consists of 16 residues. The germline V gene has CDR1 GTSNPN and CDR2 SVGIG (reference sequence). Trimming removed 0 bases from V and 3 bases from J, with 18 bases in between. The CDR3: CAWSVHIGGVGYEQYF. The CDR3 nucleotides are TGTGCCTGGAGTGTACATATTGGCGGGGTCGGCTACGAGCAGTACTTC.

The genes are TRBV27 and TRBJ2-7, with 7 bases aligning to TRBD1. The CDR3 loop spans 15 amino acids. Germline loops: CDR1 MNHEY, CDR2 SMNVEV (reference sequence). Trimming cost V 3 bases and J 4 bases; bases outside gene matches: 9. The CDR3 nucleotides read TGTGCCAGCAGTTTCTATACTGGACAGGTTTACGAGCAGTACTTC. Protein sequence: CASSFYTGQVYEQYF.

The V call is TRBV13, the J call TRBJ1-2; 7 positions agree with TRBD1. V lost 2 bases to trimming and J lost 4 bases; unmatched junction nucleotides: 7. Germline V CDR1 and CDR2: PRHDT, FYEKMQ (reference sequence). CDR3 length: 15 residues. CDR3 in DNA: TGTGCCAGCAGCTTAAAAGGGGGCCAGGTCTATGGCTACACCTTC. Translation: CASSLKGGQVYGYTF.

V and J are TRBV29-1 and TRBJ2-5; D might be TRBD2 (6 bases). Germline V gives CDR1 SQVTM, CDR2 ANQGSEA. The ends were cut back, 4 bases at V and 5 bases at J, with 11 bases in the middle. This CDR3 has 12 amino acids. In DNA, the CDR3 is TGCAGCGTTGGAGCGGGCCGGGAGACCCAGTACTTC. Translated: CSVGAGRETQYF.

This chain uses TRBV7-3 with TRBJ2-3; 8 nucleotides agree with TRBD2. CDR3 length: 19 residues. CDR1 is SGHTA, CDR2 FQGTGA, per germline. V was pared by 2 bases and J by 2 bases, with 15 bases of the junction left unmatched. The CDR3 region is CASSLAASSGGGSTDTQYF. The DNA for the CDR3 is TGTGCCAGCAGCTTAGCCGCCAGCTCTGGCGGGGGGTCCACAGATACGCAGTATTTT.

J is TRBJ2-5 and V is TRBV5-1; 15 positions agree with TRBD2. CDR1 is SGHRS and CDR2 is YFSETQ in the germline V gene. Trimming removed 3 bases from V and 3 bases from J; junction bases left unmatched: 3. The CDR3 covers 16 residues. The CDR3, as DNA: TGCGCCAGCAGCTGGGGGACTAGCGGGAGGAAAGAGACCCAGTACTTC. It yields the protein CASSWGTSGRKETQYF. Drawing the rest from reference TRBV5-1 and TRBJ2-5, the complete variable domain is KAGVTQTPRYLIKTRGQQVTLSCSPISGHRSVSWYQQTPGQGLQFLFEYFSETQRNKGNFPGRFSGRQFSNSRSEMNVSTLELGDSALYLCASSWGTSGRKETQYFGPGTRLLVL.

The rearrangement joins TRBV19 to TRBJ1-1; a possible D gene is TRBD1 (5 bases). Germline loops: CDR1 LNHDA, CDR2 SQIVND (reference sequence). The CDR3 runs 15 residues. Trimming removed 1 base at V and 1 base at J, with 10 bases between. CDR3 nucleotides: TGTGCCAGTAGTATAGTTGCAGGGCGGAACACTGAAGCTTTCTTT. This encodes CASSIVAGRNTEAFF. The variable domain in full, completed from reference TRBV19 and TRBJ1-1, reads DGGITQSPKYLFRKEGQNVTLSCEQNLNHDAMYWYRQDPGQGLRLIYYSQIVNDFQKGDIAEGYSVSREKKESFPLTVTSAQKNPTAFYLCASSIVAGRNTEAFFGQGTRLTVV.